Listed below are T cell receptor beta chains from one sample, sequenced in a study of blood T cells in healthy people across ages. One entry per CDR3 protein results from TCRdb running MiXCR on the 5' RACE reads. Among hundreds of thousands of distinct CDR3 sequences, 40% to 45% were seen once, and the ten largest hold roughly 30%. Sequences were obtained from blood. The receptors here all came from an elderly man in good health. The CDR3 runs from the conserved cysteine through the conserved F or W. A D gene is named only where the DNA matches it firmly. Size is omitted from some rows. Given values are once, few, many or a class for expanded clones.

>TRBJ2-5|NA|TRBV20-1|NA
TGCAGTGCTGGGGCCCCCACCGGGGAGCAGTACTTC
CSAGAPTGEQYF
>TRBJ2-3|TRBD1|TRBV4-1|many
TGCGCCAGCAGCCAAGCCGGACCAGGGGGCCGGACAGATACGCAGTATTTT
CASSQAGPGGRTDTQYF
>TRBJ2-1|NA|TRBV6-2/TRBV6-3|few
TGTGCCAGCAGCCTCCCACGGGAGAGGGGGATCCCCTCCTACAATGAGCAGTTCTTC
CASSLPRERGIPSYNEQFF
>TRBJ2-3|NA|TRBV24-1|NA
TGTGCCACCGGGACCAGTAGCACAGATACGCAGTATTTT
CATGTSSTDTQYF
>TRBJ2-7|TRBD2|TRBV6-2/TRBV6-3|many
TGTGCCAGCAGTCGACTAGCGGGGGCCTACGAGCAGTACTTC
CASSRLAGAYEQYF
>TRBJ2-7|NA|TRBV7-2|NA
TGTGCCAGCAGTAATTATGGCTACGAGCAGTACTTC
CASSNYGYEQYF
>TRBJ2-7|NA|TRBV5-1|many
TGCGCCAGTAGCGACGGCGGATCTCTTTGGGAGCAGTACTTC
CASSDGGSLWEQYF
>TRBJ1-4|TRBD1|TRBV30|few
TGTGCCTGGAGTCGGGACAGGGATGAAAAACTGTTTTTT
CAWSRDRDEKLFF
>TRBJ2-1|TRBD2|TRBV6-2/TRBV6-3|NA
TGTGCCAGCAGTTCCACTCGTAGCGGGACGGAGTTCTTC
CASSSTRSGTEFF
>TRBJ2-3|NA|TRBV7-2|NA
TGTGCCACGCGGTGGGGGGGCACAGATACGCAGTATTTT
CATRWGGTDTQYF
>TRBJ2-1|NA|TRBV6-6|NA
TGTGCCAGCAGTCTTTTTAGCGGTAATGAGCAGTTCTTC
CASSLFSGNEQFF
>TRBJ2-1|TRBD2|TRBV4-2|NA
TGTGCCAGCAGCCTCCTAGCGGGCAGTGCCACCGATGAGCAGTTCTTC
CASSLLAGSATDEQFF
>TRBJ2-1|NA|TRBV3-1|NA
TGTGCCAGCAGCCCGACAGGGGTGGGACTAGCTAACAATGAGCAGTTCTTC
CASSPTGVGLANNEQFF
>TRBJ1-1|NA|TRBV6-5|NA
TGTGCCAGCAGTTACGGCAGGGATAACACTGAAGCTTTCTTT
CASSYGRDNTEAFF
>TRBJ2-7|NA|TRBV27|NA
TGTGCCAGCAGTCCACTTGCTAAAGGCGGCTACGAGCAGTACTTC
CASSPLAKGGYEQYF
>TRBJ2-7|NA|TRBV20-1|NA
TGCAGTGCCGGGCGCAGCTCCTACGAGCAGTACTTC
CSAGRSSYEQYF
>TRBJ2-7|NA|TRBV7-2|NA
TGTGCCAGCAGCCCGAGGGTCTACGAGCAGTACTTC
CASSPRVYEQYF
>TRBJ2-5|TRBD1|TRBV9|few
TGTGCCAGCAGCGTAGCGTCACAGGGGGCGGGAGAGACCCAGTACTTC
CASSVASQGAGETQYF
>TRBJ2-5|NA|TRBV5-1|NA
TGCGCCAGCAGCGAGCAACAGGGACTCCCAAGGGAGACCCAGTACTTC
CASSEQQGLPRETQYF
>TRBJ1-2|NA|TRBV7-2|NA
TGTGCCAGCAGCTTGGGCCACGTTAACTATGGCTACACCTTC
CASSLGHVNYGYTF
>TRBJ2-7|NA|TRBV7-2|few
TGTGCCAGCAGCTTGGGGGGAGCGCAGTACTTC
CASSLGGAQYF
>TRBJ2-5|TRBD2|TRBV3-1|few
TGTGCCAGCAGCCCTCGATGGGTTAGCGGGCAAGAGACCCAGTACTTC
CASSPRWVSGQETQYF
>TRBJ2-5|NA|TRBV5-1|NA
TGCGCCAGCAGCTGGACTAACCCCCAAGAGACCCAGTACTTC
CASSWTNPQETQYF
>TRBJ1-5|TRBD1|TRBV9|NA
TGTGCCAGCAGCGTAGGGGGACAGAGCAATCAGCCCCAGCATTTT
CASSVGGQSNQPQHF
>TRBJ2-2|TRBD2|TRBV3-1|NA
TGTGCCAGCAGCGCTTTAGCGGGGGGGGCCGACACCGGGGAGCTGTTTTTT
CASSALAGGADTGELFF
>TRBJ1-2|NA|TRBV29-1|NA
TGCAGCACCTCCCAGGATGGCTACACCTTC
CSTSQDGYTF
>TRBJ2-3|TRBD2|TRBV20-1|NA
TGCAGTGCTAGGAGGGGGGGCGCTAGCGGGAGATTGGTAGATACGCAGTATTTT
CSARRGGASGRLVDTQYF
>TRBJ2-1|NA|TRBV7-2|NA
TGTGCCAGCAGCTTAGCACTAGCCCGCAATGAGCAGTTCTTC
CASSLALARNEQFF
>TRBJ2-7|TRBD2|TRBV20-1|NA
TGCAGTGCTAGGGGGGGACTAGCGGGGCCCCGATACGAGCAGTACTTC
CSARGGLAGPRYEQYF
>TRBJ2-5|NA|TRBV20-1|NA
TGCAGTGCTGAAGACCAGGGGAAGTACCAAGAGACCCAGTACTTC
CSAEDQGKYQETQYF
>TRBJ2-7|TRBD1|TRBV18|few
TGTGCCAGCTCACCAGGACAGGGATCTTACTGCGAGCAGTACTTC
CASSPGQGSYCEQYF
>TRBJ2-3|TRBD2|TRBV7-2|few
TGTGCCAGCAGCTTAAACCTTGGACTAGCGGGGTCAGAAACAGATACGCAGTATTTT
CASSLNLGLAGSETDTQYF
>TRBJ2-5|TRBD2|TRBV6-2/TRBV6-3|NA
TGTGCCAGCAAACCACCGGGACTAACTGGGGAGACCCAGTACTTC
CASKPPGLTGETQYF
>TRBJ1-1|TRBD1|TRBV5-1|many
TGCGCCAGCAGCAGCGAGACAGGGAGGTTCGGTGAAGCTTTCTTT
CASSSETGRFGEAFF
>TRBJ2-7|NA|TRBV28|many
TGTGCCAGCAGTACGACCAACCTGTCCTACGAGCAGTACTTC
CASSTTNLSYEQYF
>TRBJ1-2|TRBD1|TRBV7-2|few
TGTGCCAGCAGCCCGGACAGGGGGCCACGTGGCTACACCTTC
CASSPDRGPRGYTF
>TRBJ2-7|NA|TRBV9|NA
TGTGCCAGCAGCGTAGGGGGAGCAGGGATCTACGAGCAGTACTTC
CASSVGGAGIYEQYF
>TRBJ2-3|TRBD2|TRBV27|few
TGTGCCAGCAGTTCCCGAGGGGCTAGCGGGAGGAGAAGGGGCACAGATACGCAGTATTTT
CASSSRGASGRRRGTDTQYF
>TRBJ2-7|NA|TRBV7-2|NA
TGTGCCAGCAGCTTAGATTTCCCTCAAGAGCAGTACTTC
CASSLDFPQEQYF
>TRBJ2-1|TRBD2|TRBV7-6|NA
TGTGCCAGCAGCTTACCCGGGACTAGCGGGTACAATGAGCAGTTCTTC
CASSLPGTSGYNEQFF
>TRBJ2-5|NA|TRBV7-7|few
TGTGCCAGCAGCCCCGGGACAACCCAAGAGACCCAGTACTTC
CASSPGTTQETQYF
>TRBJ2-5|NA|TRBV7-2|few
TGTGCCAGCAGCTTATTACTTGAGACCCAGTACTTC
CASSLLLETQYF
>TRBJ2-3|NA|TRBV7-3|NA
TGTGCCAGCAGCTTAGGGGTTATTAGCACAGATACGCAGTATTTT
CASSLGVISTDTQYF
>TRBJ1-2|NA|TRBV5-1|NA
TGCGCCAGCAGCTTCGGGGGGGAAATTGACTATGGCTACACCTTC
CASSFGGEIDYGYTF
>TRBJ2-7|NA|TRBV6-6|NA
TGTGCCAGCAGCCAGCGGAAGAACGAGCAGTACTTC
CASSQRKNEQYF
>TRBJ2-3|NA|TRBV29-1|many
TGCAGCGTTGTAGGGGCCAGGGTGCGGACGCAGTATTTT
CSVVGARVRTQYF
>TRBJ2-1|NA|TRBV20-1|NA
TGCAGTGCTAGCGGGGGCGTTAGATACAATGAGCAGTTCTTC
CSASGGVRYNEQFF
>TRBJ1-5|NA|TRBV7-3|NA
TGTGCCAGCAGCTTAATGGGCCAGGGGATGGGCCTCCAGCATTTT
CASSLMGQGMGLQHF
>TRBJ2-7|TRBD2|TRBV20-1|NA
TGCAGTGCTCCGTTACTAGCGGGAGGGCCTGGCGAGCAGTACTTC
CSAPLLAGGPGEQYF
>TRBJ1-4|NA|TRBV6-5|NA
TGTGCCAGCAGTTACTCGCTTGGGGCCGGGAATGAAAAACTGTTTTTT
CASSYSLGAGNEKLFF
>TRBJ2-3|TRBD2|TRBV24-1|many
TGTGCCACCAGTGATCCCTCGCTAGCGGGAGGTGCAGATACGCAGTATTTT
CATSDPSLAGGADTQYF
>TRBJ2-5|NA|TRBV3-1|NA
TGTGCCAGCAGCCCACAACCCCCGGGGGAGACCCAGTACTTC
CASSPQPPGETQYF
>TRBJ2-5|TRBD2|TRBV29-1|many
TGCAGCGCCCGACTAGCGGGGGGGACCCAGACCCAGTACTTC
CSARLAGGTQTQYF
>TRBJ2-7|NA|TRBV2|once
TGTGCCAGCAGTGAATCTGTCAGGGGGGGCGAGCAGTACTTC
CASSESVRGGEQYF
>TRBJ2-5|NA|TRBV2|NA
TGTGCCAGCAGTGGGGGGTACAGCAACAATGAGCAGTACTTC
CASSGGYSNNEQYF
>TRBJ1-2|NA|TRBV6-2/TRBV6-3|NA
TGTGCCAGCAGTACCACAGGGACTGGCTATGGCTACACCTTC
CASSTTGTGYGYTF
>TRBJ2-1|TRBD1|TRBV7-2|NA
TGTGCCAGCAGCCACTGGGACAGGGAAGGCAATGAGCAGTTCTTC
CASSHWDREGNEQFF
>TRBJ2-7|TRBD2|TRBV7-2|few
TGTGCCAGCAGCTCAGGTAGCGGGGTTGCATACGAGCAGTACTTC
CASSSGSGVAYEQYF
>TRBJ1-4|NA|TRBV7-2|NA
TGTGCCAGCAGCTTAGTATCAGCATATAATGAAAAACTGTTTTTT
CASSLVSAYNEKLFF
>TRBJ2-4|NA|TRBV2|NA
TGTGCCAGCAAAGCCGGGACTTCTGAGCGCATTCAGCACTTC
CASKAGTSERIQHF